These 9 T cell receptor beta chains were all obtained from the same sample, sequenced in a study of shared clonotypes between healthy human individuals. Some clones are missing from TCRdb's copy, which holds only in-frame ones; the method was immunoSEQ multiplex PCR. The sample records some 500,000 clones, around three quarters being singletons. Sequencing was carried out using PBMCs. The source of these receptors is a woman between 35 and 50 years old in good health. Some clones in this sample may be carry-over from other donors' samples.

This clone was counted between two and nine times. The gene calls are TRBV20-1 and TRBJ2-7; D is ambiguous. The CDR3 sequence is 11 residues long. The V gene's germline CDR1 is DFQATT and CDR2 SNEGSKA (reference sequence). V was clipped by 6 bases and J by 0 bases, with 6 bases between them. CDR3: CSAQFSYEQYF. The CDR3 DNA reads TGCAGTGCACAGTTCTCCTACGAGCAGTACTTC.

The rearrangement joins TRBV11-2 to TRBJ2-7, with a tentative D call TRBD2 (5 bases). CDR3 length equals 15 residues. CDR1 and CDR2 from the germline V gene are SGHAT and FQNNGV. V lost 2 bases to trimming and J lost 2 bases, with 13 bases between them. This CDR3 is CASSLSSGATYEQYF. CDR3 sequence (DNA): TGTGCCAGCAGCTTAAGCAGCGGAGCTACCTACGAGCAGTACTTC.

The rearrangement uses TRBV7-9 and TRBJ2-3; 9 positions match TRBD2. The CDR3 has 16 residues. Germline-derived CDR1 and CDR2 are SEHNR and FQNEAQ (reference sequence). The J segment lost 0 bases and the V segment lost 6 bases, leaving 7 bases of the junction unmatched. The CDR3 bases are TGTGCCAGCAGTAAGGGACTAGCTTCGAGCACAGATACGCAGTATTTT. Its translation is CASSKGLASSTDTQYF.

The chain couples TRBV13 to TRBJ2-7; 10 bases align to TRBD1. Germline V lookup: CDR1 PRHDT, CDR2 FYEKMQ (reference sequence). The V and J ends lost 2 bases and 2 bases, in that order; junction bases with no gene match: 3. The CDR3 runs 15 residues. The CDR3 region has the DNA TGTGCCAGCAGCTTATCGGGACAGGGGACCTACGAGCAGTACTTC. Translation: CASSLSGQGTYEQYF. Filled out from reference TRBV13 and TRBJ2-7, the complete variable domain reads AAGVIQSPRHLIKEKRETATLKCYPIPRHDTVYWYQQGPGQDPQFLISFYEKMQSDKGSIPDRFSAQQFSDYHSELNMSSLELGDSALYFCASSLSGQGTYEQYFGPGTRLTVT.

This chain connects TRBV27 to TRBJ2-1; 16 bases match TRBD2. The CDR3 contains 15 residues. Germline values: CDR1 MNHEY, CDR2 SMNVEV (reference sequence). Trimming cost V 7 bases and J 9 bases; bases outside gene matches: 6. The CDR3 bases are TGTGCCAGCACTATGGGGACTAGCGGGAGGGGTGAGCAGTTCTTC. Translation gives CASTMGTSGRGEQFF.

This clone occurred once. The rearrangement links TRBV6-5 to TRBJ2-7, with 7 bases matching TRBD1. Trimming removed 1 base from V and 2 bases from J; junction bases left unmatched: 8. The germline V gene has CDR1 MNHEY and CDR2 SVGAGI. This CDR3 spans 16 amino acids. The CDR3 DNA follows: TGTGCCAGCAGTTACTTCCCCGACAGGGACCCCTACGAGCAGTACTTC. Translating it yields CASSYFPDRDPYEQYF.

The rearrangement joins TRBV27 to TRBJ2-2; TRBD2 matches at 8 bases. CDR3 length: 14 amino acids. V was pared by 8 bases and J by 4 bases, with 6 bases of the junction left unmatched. Germline CDR1 reads MNHEY; CDR2 reads SMNVEV (reference sequence). This CDR3 is CASVRAGGTGELFF. Written as DNA, the CDR3 is TGTGCCAGCGTAAGGGCGGGGGGCACCGGGGAGCTGTTTTTT.

The genes are TRBV28 and TRBJ2-1, with D unresolved. CDR1 and CDR2 from the germline V gene are MDHEN and SYDVKM. This CDR3 region has 15 residues. V was trimmed by 3 bases and J by 9 bases, leaving 18 bases between them. This CDR3 reads CASSFPSVIVTEQFF. The CDR3 DNA sequence: TGTGCCAGCAGTTTTCCCAGCGTTATCGTCACTGAGCAGTTCTTC.

With respect to this clone: A far larger clone differs by one base, so this is likely a read error. The same CDR3 can be traced to other DNA sequences in this sample. V gene TRBV5-4 combines with J gene TRBJ1-4, with D tentatively TRBD1 (6 bases). This CDR3 is built from 13 residues. Germline V gene lookup returns CDR1 SGHNT and CDR2 YYREEE (reference sequence). In nucleotides, the CDR3 is TGTGCCAGCAGAGGGGGGGAGAATGAAAAACTGTTCTTT. It yields the protein CASRGGENEKLFF.